This T cell receptor beta chain was observed in a study of blood T cell repertoires in COVID-19. Background on the study: Italy, Spain and the United States were the sources of the convalescent and acute COVID-19 samples. Sources were T cells, B-cell-depleted T cells, or PBMCs; the material itself was cDNA or gDNA.

Per the authors' pipeline: Amplifying reference gene primers gave estimates of nucleated cell counts. Only in-frame clones appear in the TCRdb table, and some are missing; sequencing was by immunoSEQ multiplex PCR. The V and J calls and clone size were taken over from that table, and D and trimming were inferred from the DNA. The sample records 80,000 to 90,000 clones, 75% to 90% being singletons. V lost 6 bases, J lost 5 bases, and 19 bases lay in between. Germline V gene lookup returns CDR1 MDHEN and CDR2 SYDVKM. The CDR3 runs 16 residues. The TCR comes from an elderly man with active or convalescent COVID-19. The V gene is TRBV28, the J gene TRBJ1-4; D might be TRBD1 (6 bases). Sequenced input: peripheral blood. The CDR3 DNA is TGTGCCAGCAGCCTAGGGGCCACAGGGTTAAATGAAAAACTGTTTTTT. It specifies CASSLGATGLNEKLFF. Full variable domain (remainder filled in from reference TRBV28 and TRBJ1-4): DVKVTQSSRYLVKRTGEKVFLECVQDMDHENMFWYRQDPGLGLRLIYFSYDVKMKEKGDIPEGYSVSREKKERFSLILESASTNQTSMYLCASSLGATGLNEKLFFGSGTQLSVL.